A selection of T cell receptor beta chains follows, all from one sample in a study of healthy donors' naive CD4 and CD8 T cells. MiXCR, applied by TCRdb to the reads, yields one record per CDR3 protein. The sample records roughly 200,000 distinct CDR3 sequences, over 60% being singletons. Specimen: naive CD4+ and CD8+ T cells sorted from blood, pooled from several donors. Source of these receptors: a pool of human donors in good health; the sample pools cells from several healthy donors. Both conserved end residues are part of each CDR3. A D gene is named only where the DNA matches it firmly. Expanded clones get a size class; other rows say once, few or many, or leave the size out.

TGTGCCAGCAGCTTATTTCCGGGACAGGCGCCATCCTACGAGCAGTACTTC	CASSLFPGQAPSYEQYF	TRBD1	TRBJ2-7	TRBV11-2	.
TGTGCCAGCAGCGCCCCCGGGCGGGGACACTACAATGAGCAGTTCTTC	CASSAPGRGHYNEQFF	.	TRBJ2-1	TRBV5-6	.
TGCAGTGCTAGAGATCGGGCGGCGTGGGGGCAGTACTTC	CSARDRAAWGQYF	.	TRBJ2-7	TRBV20-1	few
TGTGCCAGCAGTAACCAACAGGGGGCTGGGGACAATGAGCAGTTCTTC	CASSNQQGAGDNEQFF	TRBD1	TRBJ2-1	TRBV6-5	.
TGCAGCGTCGCCGCGGCGGATAACTATGGCTACACCTTC	CSVAAADNYGYTF	.	TRBJ1-2	TRBV29-1	.
TGTGCCAGTAGTATCACGGGGAACGTCGCAGATACGCAGTATTTT	CASSITGNVADTQYF	.	TRBJ2-3	TRBV19	.
TGTGCCAGTAGTCCTAGGAGGGACACTGAAGCTTTCTTT	CASSPRRDTEAFF	.	TRBJ1-1	TRBV19	.
TGCAGCGCGGACAGGGGAAACTACAATGAGCAGTTCTTC	CSADRGNYNEQFF	TRBD1	TRBJ2-1	TRBV29-1	.
TGTGCCAGCAGTTACTTCGGGACAGGGAACCACGAGCAGTACTTC	CASSYFGTGNHEQYF	TRBD1	TRBJ2-7	TRBV6-2/TRBV6-3	.
TGTGCCAGCAGTCAGGACAGGGCCGGTTTCGATGGCTACACCTTC	CASSQDRAGFDGYTF	TRBD1	TRBJ1-2	TRBV6-2/TRBV6-3	.
TGTGCCTGGAGTCGTCCGCCTAGAGGCTACACCTTC	CAWSRPPRGYTF	.	TRBJ1-2	TRBV30	.
TGTGCCAGTAGTCCTGGGACAGGGGGCTACGAGCAGTACTTC	CASSPGTGGYEQYF	TRBD1	TRBJ2-7	TRBV19	many
TGCAGCGTTGTTCCGACGGGGTTAATGAGGGACATTCAGTACTTC	CSVVPTGLMRDIQYF	.	TRBJ2-4	TRBV29-1	.
TGTGCCAGCAGTTTCCAGGGGAAATATGGCTACACCTTC	CASSFQGKYGYTF	.	TRBJ1-2	TRBV27	.
TGTGCCAGCAGCTCTATTGGGACTAGAACGGGCAATGAGCAGTTCTTC	CASSSIGTRTGNEQFF	TRBD2	TRBJ2-1	TRBV5-6	once
TGTGCCAGTAGTATGGCAGTGAACACTGAAGCTTTCTTT	CASSMAVNTEAFF	.	TRBJ1-1	TRBV19	few
TGCAGCGTTGAATTTCCCCCACAGAAAACCTATGGCTACACCTTC	CSVEFPPQKTYGYTF	.	TRBJ1-2	TRBV29-1	few
TGTGCCAGTAGTTCATGGACTAGCGGGAGTGTAGTCTACAATGAGCAGTTCTTC	CASSSWTSGSVVYNEQFF	TRBD2	TRBJ2-1	TRBV19	.
TGTGCCACAGGGCCCGGGACAGGGTCCTACAATGAGCAGTTCTTC	CATGPGTGSYNEQFF	TRBD1	TRBJ2-1	TRBV27	.
TGTGCCAGCAGTTACCCTGGACTAGCGGGTAGGGAGTATTTT	CASSYPGLAGREYF	TRBD2	TRBJ2-3	TRBV27	.
TGCAGCGTTGAGGACAGGGGTGTTCGGTTGGACACTGAAGCTTTCTTT	CSVEDRGVRLDTEAFF	TRBD1	TRBJ1-1	TRBV29-1	.
TGCAGTGCTAGAGATCAGGCCAGGGAGATCAACTATGGCTACACCTTC	CSARDQAREINYGYTF	.	TRBJ1-2	TRBV20-1	.
TGCAGCGTCACAGGTCACCAAGAGACCCAGTACTTC	CSVTGHQETQYF	.	TRBJ2-5	TRBV29-1	.
TGTGCCTGGAGTCCGGGACAGGACTACAATGAGCAGTTCTTC	CAWSPGQDYNEQFF	TRBD1	TRBJ2-1	TRBV30	.
TGTGCCAGCACCCCCGGAGGGGCCTACGAGCAGTACTTC	CASTPGGAYEQYF	.	TRBJ2-7	TRBV11-2	.
TGCAGCGTTAGGGACATGAACTCCTACGAGCAGTACTTC	CSVRDMNSYEQYF	.	TRBJ2-7	TRBV29-1	.
TGTGCCTGGACCCTGGGACTGAGCAATGAGCAGTTCTTC	CAWTLGLSNEQFF	.	TRBJ2-1	TRBV30	.
TGTGCCAGCTGGGACAGTCCTAACTATGGCTACACCTTC	CASWDSPNYGYTF	TRBD1	TRBJ1-2	TRBV6-2/TRBV6-3	few
TGCAGCGTGGGGTTCGGCAGGACGGGAGGCAATGAGCAGTTCTTC	CSVGFGRTGGNEQFF	TRBD2	TRBJ2-1	TRBV29-1	.
TGTGCCACCTCGCTCGACTACCGAAAAGATACGCAGTATTTT	CATSLDYRKDTQYF	.	TRBJ2-3	TRBV15	few
TGCAGCGTTGCACGGGTAGCGGGAGGGCCAAACTACAATGAGCAGTTCTTC	CSVARVAGGPNYNEQFF	TRBD2	TRBJ2-1	TRBV29-1	.
TGCGCCAGCAGCCAAGATCGCTGGGCAGGTCCTACTGAAGCTTTCTTT	CASSQDRWAGPTEAFF	.	TRBJ1-1	TRBV4-3	few
TGTGCCAGTAGTGAAAGAGGAAGTCCTAACTATGGCTACACCTTC	CASSERGSPNYGYTF	.	TRBJ1-2	TRBV19	.
TGTGCCACCAGTCGACCGGGGGGTCTCTCCTACGAGCAGTACTTC	CATSRPGGLSYEQYF	TRBD2	TRBJ2-7	TRBV15	.
TGTGCCAGCAGTTTGTCGCTGGATGAGCAGTTCTTC	CASSLSLDEQFF	.	TRBJ2-1	TRBV27	.
TGTGCCAGCAGTTTGGGACCGCGGAACTATGGCTACACCTTC	CASSLGPRNYGYTF	.	TRBJ1-2	TRBV27	.
TGTGCCAGCACTAACCCGGGGACCTATGGCTACACCTTC	CASTNPGTYGYTF	.	TRBJ1-2	TRBV6-5	.
TGTGCCAGCAGTTCACGACTAGCGGGGCCTTTCTCCTACGAGCAGTACTTC	CASSSRLAGPFSYEQYF	TRBD2	TRBJ2-7	TRBV28	.
TGTGCCAGCAGTCCGCATGTGGGGGCCCTCTCCTACGAGCAGTACTTC	CASSPHVGALSYEQYF	.	TRBJ2-7	TRBV27	.
TGTGCCAGCAGCTTAGAGAGGGGGGACTATGGCTACACCTTC	CASSLERGDYGYTF	.	TRBJ1-2	TRBV13	.